The source of this TCR beta chain is a study of human T cells and chemical hapten exposure. General study findings and limits: Healthy individuals' immune responses may differ from those of donors, who had alopecia. Expanded TCRs showed more large CDR3 clusters than pre-sensitization or healthy control sets.

TCRdb ran MiXCR on the RACE reads and lists one entry per CDR3 protein. The sample holds about 260,000 distinct CDR3 sequences; more than 6.5% are singletons and the top ten take about 2.1%. Time point reported: pre-sensitization, week 0. As for treatment: therapeutic diphenylcyclopropenone sensitization with weekly scalp DPC. With respect to this clonotype: Its antigen is unidentified.

This CDR3 contains 13 residues. CDR1 SGHVS and CDR2 FQNEAQ come from the germline V gene. The germline V and J ends were trimmed by 5 bases and 7 bases, with 12 bases remaining between them. The origin of this receptor is a woman aged 40-49 years with alopecia areata. Some clones in this sample may be carry-over from other donors' samples. The rearrangement joins TRBV7-8 to TRBJ1-5; TRBD1 is a possible D gene (5 bases). The source was whole blood, collected in connection with sensitization to the hapten diphenylcyclopropenone (DPC). The CDR3 here is CASSQRQRQPQHF. The CDR3 coding sequence is TGTGCCAGCAGCCAGAGACAGAGGCAGCCCCAGCATTTT.